This T cell receptor (beta chain) was sequenced during a study of regulatory T cells in long-lasting Graves disease. Time point described: persistent/refractory GD, antithyroid drugs over 5 years with positive TRAb. After RNA was extracted from PBMCs, the TCR library was made from it. The V gene's germline CDR1 is SGHAT and CDR2 FQNNGV. V lost 1 base and J 4 bases, leaving 13 bases between the germline ends. The CDR3 is made up of 15 amino acids. Regarding the study as a whole: Accuracy might have suffered from few samples. Persistent disease favored TRBV28, TRBJ1-2 and TRBJ2-5.

Arm-PCR of CDR3 regions and iRepertoire HTBI primers were the basis on which TCR beta libraries were built. TCRdb re-called the multiplex PCR reads through MiXCR, storing one row per CDR3 protein. The table includes about 400,000 distinct CDR3 sequences, less than 25% detected once. About this clonotype itself: The antigen is not known.

The chain is built from TRBV11-2 and TRBJ2-5, with D possibly matching TRBD2 (7 bases). Sequenced here: peripheral blood mononuclear cells (PBMCs), sampled when the disease was refractory, from a patient treated with antithyroid drugs. This sequence originates from a female donor with Graves disease. CDR3 DNA sequence: TGTGCCAGCAGCTTAGTGACGGGGGGCTCAGAGACCCAGTACTTC. Protein sequence: CASSLVTGGSETQYF.